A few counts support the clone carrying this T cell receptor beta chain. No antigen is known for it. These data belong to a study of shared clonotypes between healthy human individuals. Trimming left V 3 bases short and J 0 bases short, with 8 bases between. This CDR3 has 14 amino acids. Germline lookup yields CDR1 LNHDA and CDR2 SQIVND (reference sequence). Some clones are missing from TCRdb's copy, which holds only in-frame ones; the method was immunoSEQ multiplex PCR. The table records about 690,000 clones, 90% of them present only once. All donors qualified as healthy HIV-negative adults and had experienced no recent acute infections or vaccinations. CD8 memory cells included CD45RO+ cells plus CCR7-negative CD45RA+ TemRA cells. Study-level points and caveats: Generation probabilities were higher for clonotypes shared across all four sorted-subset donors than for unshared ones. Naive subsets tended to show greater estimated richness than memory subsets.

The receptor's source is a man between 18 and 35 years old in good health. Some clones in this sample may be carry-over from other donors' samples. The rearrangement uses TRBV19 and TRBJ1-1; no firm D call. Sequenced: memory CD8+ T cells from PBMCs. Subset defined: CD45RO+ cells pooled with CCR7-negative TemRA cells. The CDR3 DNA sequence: TGTGCCAGTAGTATGGTACGGATGAACACTGAAGCTTTCTTT. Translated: CASSMVRMNTEAFF.